This T cell receptor (beta chain) was observed in a study of CD8 T cells in Susac syndrome. Comments on this clonotype: Its antigen is currently unknown.

The Susac syndrome patients fit the recently defined diagnostic criteria for definite or probable disease. FACS enriched CD8+ TEMRA cells, while bulk CD8+ and CD4+ were negatively isolated. CDR3 length: 15 amino acids. The ends were cut back, 0 bases at V and 5 bases at J, with 13 bases in the middle. The germline V gene encodes CDR1 SEHNR and CDR2 FQNEAQ (reference sequence). Study-wide results and caveats: Clonal expansion was missing from Susac syndrome CD4+ T cell repertoires.

RNA, at roughly 0.45 to 1 ug, was reverse transcribed with random hexamers. The CDR3 of TCR beta was amplified by immunoSEQ multiplex PCR across 54 Vbeta and 13 Jbeta. TCRdb itself ran the immunoSEQ multiplex PCR reads through MiXCR, one entry per CDR3 protein. The data show about 180,000 distinct CDR3 sequences, with roughly 94% seen just once and 0.085% to 0.1% held by the top ten. This chain connects TRBV7-9 to TRBJ1-1; D is uncertain. The sequencing sample was made of CD4+ T cells from PBMCs. This sequence was found in a human donor with Susac syndrome. The DNA for the CDR3 is TGTGCCAGCAGCTTAGCGGGAGGGCGGTGGACTGAAGCTTTCTTT. Amino acid sequence: CASSLAGGRWTEAFF.